This TCR beta chain was obtained from a study of cytomegalovirus exposure and HLA in healthy donors. Whole-study results and caveats: Rare TCR sequences predominated, though certain public TCRs were found in many donors.

This CDR3 has 14 amino acids. In germline, CDR1 is MNHEY, CDR2 SMNVEV (reference sequence). This clone has only a few counts. The antigen is undetermined. Amplification used 60 Vbeta primers and 13 Jbeta primers. Method: immunoSEQ multiplex PCR; TCRdb's copy keeps in-frame clones and lacks some. The sample lists some 170,000 clones; about 80% were seen once. The TCR comes from a girl aged 10 to 17 in good health and CMV-seropositive. The sequenced material came from PBMCs. V usage is TRBV27 and J usage is TRBJ2-5, with D possibly matching TRBD1 (6 bases). The assigned J gene may be wrong: the sequence end matches TRBJ2-7 better. CDR3 sequence: CASSSLTGTYEQYF. The CDR3 DNA reads TGTGCCAGCAGTAGTCTGACAGGAACCTACGAGCAGTACTTC.